Presented here are 6 T cell receptor beta chains from one specimen sequenced in a study of regulatory T cells in long-lasting Graves disease. Investigators prepared the TCR beta libraries by applying iRepertoire HTBI primers and Arm-PCR of CDR3 regions. Each CDR3 protein gets one entry after TCRdb re-called the multiplex PCR reads with MiXCR. The sample contains 350,000 to 550,000 distinct CDR3 sequences, 14% of which appear only once. Time point given: newly diagnosed GD, antithyroid drugs for less than 3 months. Generation of the TCR library employed RNA extracted from PBMCs. The same data also contributed to another study, on T cells in Graves' hyperthyroidism and ophthalmopathy.

This specimen consisted of peripheral blood mononuclear cells (PBMCs), obtained at new diagnosis, from a patient treated with antithyroid drugs. The receptors originated from a woman aged 50 to 65 with Graves disease.

This clonotype was counted at least ten times. The V gene is TRBV27, the J gene TRBJ2-1; possibly TRBD1 for D (6 bases). The CDR3 is 12 residues long. The V gene lost 2 bases and the J gene lost 10 bases, with 9 bases spanning the gap. Germline values: CDR1 MNHEY, CDR2 SMNVEV (reference sequence). The CDR3 nucleotides read TGTGCCAGCAGTTTAGTGAGGGGGGAGCAGTTCTTC. Protein sequence: CASSLVRGEQFF.

On this clonotype: Relative to the germline gene, one junction end is altered; a read error may explain this. The chain uses TRBV5-5 and TRBJ2-5; 15 bases fit TRBD2. The CDR3 extends over 17 amino acids. Germline V gene sequence: CDR1 SGHKS, CDR2 YYEKEE (reference sequence). CDR3 DNA sequence: TGCGCCAGCAGCCCTTGGACTAGCGGGAGGGCCGGGGGGTCCCAGTACTTC. Translating it yields CASSPWTSGRAGGSQYF.

The sample holds a few counts of this clonotype. J is TRBJ2-7 and V is TRBV4-1; 11 bases match TRBD2. Germline V gene lookup returns CDR1 MGHRA and CDR2 YSYEKL. The length of the CDR3 is 16 residues. Trimming took 1 base from V and 3 from J; bases not matched to a gene: 5. The CDR3 bases are TGCGCCAGCAGCCAAGGTCAACTAGCGGGAGTCTACGAGCAGTACTTC. Its translation is CASSQGQLAGVYEQYF.

The table lists this clonotype with a few counts. The genes are TRBV5-5 and TRBJ2-6; 9 bases map to TRBD1. CDR3 size: 17 residues. V dropped 6 bases and J dropped 0; count of bases not matched to a gene: 7. CDR1 and CDR2 (germline): SGHKS, YYEKEE (reference sequence). The CDR3 DNA follows: TGTGCCAGCACCGCGGACAGGGGTAGCTCTGGGGCCAACGTCCTGACTTTC. Its translation: CASTADRGSSGANVLTF.

This clonotype was counted many times. The chain couples TRBV28 to TRBJ2-7, with 7 nucleotides matching TRBD1. After removal of 5 bases from V and 5 bases from J, the junction contained 12 bases not matched to a gene. This CDR3 has 15 amino acids. CDR1 and CDR2 from the germline V gene are MDHEN and SYDVKM. The CDR3 DNA sequence: TGTGCCAGCAGTCCTGGGACAGCAGGAAGGAACGAGCAGTACTTC. This encodes CASSPGTAGRNEQYF.

This clonotype was counted at least ten times. The rearrangement joins TRBV20-1 to TRBJ2-7, with a weak D call TRBD2 (6 bases). This CDR3 has 15 amino acids. V gave up 0 bases and J gave up 1 base, with 13 bases separating them. Germline CDR1 reads DFQATT; CDR2 reads SNEGSKA (reference sequence). CDR3 amino acids: CSARDIRGASYEQYF. The CDR3 nucleotides read TGCAGTGCTAGAGATATACGCGGGGCTTCCTACGAGCAGTACTTC.